The present T cell receptor beta chain was sequenced within a study of Graves' ophthalmopathy and Graves' hyperthyroidism. The TCR beta CDR3 regions underwent amplification from RNA transcripts. RT-PCR in the first round used HTBI primers; a second-round multiplex PCR followed. TCRdb re-analysed the multiplex PCR reads in MiXCR, keeping a single row per CDR3 protein. The repertoire holds hundreds of thousands of distinct CDR3 sequences, with approximately 22% as singletons. A few counts support this clonotype. Germline V CDR1 and CDR2: SGHTA, FQGNSA. V was trimmed by 8 bases and J by 2 bases, leaving 18 bases between them. This CDR3 is built from 15 residues.

V usage is TRBV7-2 and J usage is TRBJ2-5; D not resolved. The sample taken for sequencing was peripheral blood. This receptor was taken from a woman aged 18-30 years with stable Graves' hyperthyroidism. Some clones in this sample may be carry-over from other donors' samples. CDR3 amino acids: CASSRQAIPQETQYF. The CDR3 DNA follows: TGTGCCAGCTCCAGACAAGCGATTCCACAAGAGACCCAGTACTTC.